This TCR beta chain was recorded in a study of blood T cell repertoires in COVID-19. As for the study in general: The origin of the acute and convalescent COVID-19 samples was the United States, Italy and Spain. Sample material is recorded as cDNA or gDNA derived from T cells, B-cell-depleted T cells, or PBMCs.

Under the authors' procedure: Counts of nucleated cells, estimated from reference gene primer amplification, were obtained. The protocol was immunoSEQ multiplex PCR, while the TCRdb copy is restricted to in-frame clones and leaves out a portion. Clone size and the V and J calls come from that table; the DNA yielded D and trimming. The sample includes roughly 130,000 clones, roughly 75% seen only once; the top ten take around 15%. CDR1 is MNHEY, CDR2 SVGAGI, per germline. Trimming cost V 8 bases and J 5 bases, with 15 bases left between them. The CDR3 is 13 residues long. The source is a man in his 60s with active or convalescent COVID-19. Input material: peripheral blood. This chain connects TRBV6-5 to TRBJ1-1, with a tentative D call TRBD1 (6 bases). The CDR3 nucleotides are TGTGCCAGCCCGAAACATAGGGGGACTGAAGCTTTCTTT. Translated, it gives CASPKHRGTEAFF.